The entry below describes one T cell receptor beta chain. The sample originates from a study of T cell changes during pregnancy in multiple sclerosis. The germline gives CDR1 SGDLS, CDR2 YYNGEE. Trimming took off 0 bases at V and 4 bases at J, with 11 bases between the two ends. This CDR3 has 15 amino acids. Profiling relied on immunoSEQ multiplex PCR, and the TCRdb table lists in-frame clones only, not all of them. The repertoire consists of tens of thousands of clones, with 75% to 95% occurring once and the leading ten covering approximately 8.3%. This chain links TRBV9 with TRBJ2-1; unclear D gene. This sample comprised CD8+ T cells from peripheral blood mononuclear cells, obtained before pregnancy. This sequence was found in a female donor with multiple sclerosis, enrolled in a pregnancy study. This CDR3 is CASSVGGQMYNEQFF. CDR3 sequence (DNA): TGTGCCAGCAGCGTAGGTGGGCAAATGTACAATGAGCAGTTCTTC. Full variable domain (outside the CDR3, taken from reference TRBV9 and TRBJ2-1): DSGVTQTPKHLITATGQRVTLRCSPRSGDLSVYWYQQSLDQGLQFLIQYYNGEERAKGNILERFSAQQFPDLHSELNLSSLELGDSALYFCASSVGGQMYNEQFFGPGTRLTVL.